These 8 T cell receptor beta chains were sequenced from one sample in a study of PD-L1 blockade in urothelial cancer. The time point denotes: peripheral blood 6 weeks after treatment start. The table came from immunoSEQ multiplex PCR; TCRdb's copy has only in-frame clones and leaves some out. The table includes roughly 45,000 clones, 82% detected once. The specimen was PBMCs, collected around atezolizumab (anti-PD-L1) treatment. The receptors stem from a man in his 60s with urothelial cancer.

The rearrangement joins TRBV5-4 to TRBJ2-3; D is uncertain. The CDR3 is 14 amino acids. V lost 6 bases to trimming and J lost 0 bases, with 11 bases between them. Germline V CDR1 and CDR2: SGHNT, YYREEE (reference sequence). The chain's CDR3 is CASKESASTDTQYF. For the CDR3, the DNA is TGTGCCAGCAAGGAAAGCGCTAGCACAGATACGCAGTATTTT.

The chain couples TRBV28 to TRBJ2-5; 10 bases line up with TRBD2. Germline V lookup: CDR1 MDHEN, CDR2 SYDVKM. J gave up 5 bases and V 3 bases, and 6 bases lay outside the gene matches. The CDR3 has 15 amino acids. The CDR3 sequence: CASSFSGGAAETQYF. The CDR3 DNA sequence: TGTGCCAGCAGTTTCAGCGGGGGGGCCGCGGAGACCCAGTACTTC.

The chain has TRBV18 and TRBJ2-7; possibly TRBD1 for D (6 bases). The CDR3 runs to 14 residues. The ends were cut back, 3 bases at V and 3 bases at J, with 12 bases in the middle. Germline V lookup: CDR1 KGHSH, CDR2 LQKENI. The CDR3 nucleotides are TGTGCCAGCTCACCCGTGGGACAAGGCTACGAGCAGTACTTC. This translates into CASSPVGQGYEQYF.

The chain employs TRBV28 and TRBJ1-4, with a weak D call TRBD1 (5 bases). V gave up 3 bases and J gave up 5 bases, with 10 bases separating them. The CDR3 totals 14 residues. The germline V gene encodes CDR1 MDHEN and CDR2 SYDVKM. The CDR3 coding sequence is TGTGCCAGCAGTTTGGCGGACATAAATGAAAAACTGTTTTTT. It yields the protein CASSLADINEKLFF. Variable domain in full (rest from reference TRBV28 and TRBJ1-4): DVKVTQSSRYLVKRTGEKVFLECVQDMDHENMFWYRQDPGLGLRLIYFSYDVKMKEKGDIPEGYSVSREKKERFSLILESASTNQTSMYLCASSLADINEKLFFGSGTQLSVL.

V gene TRBV9 combines with J gene TRBJ2-2, with TRBD1 identical over 8 bases. Germline CDR1 SGDLS, CDR2 YYNGEE. The trim removed 0 bases at V and 7 bases at J, leaving 5 bases unmatched. The CDR3 spans 15 residues. CDR3 sequence reads: CASSVGRGRGGELFF. CDR3 sequence (DNA): TGTGCCAGCAGCGTAGGCAGGGGGCGAGGCGGGGAGCTGTTTTTT.

The chain couples TRBV2 to TRBJ2-7, with D possibly being TRBD2 (5 bases). Trimming cost V 4 bases and J 0 bases, with 13 bases left between them. The CDR3 is 15 amino acids. The V gene's germline CDR1 is SNHLY and CDR2 FYNNEI. The DNA for the CDR3 is TGTGCCAGCAGTGGAGCGGAACCTAGCTCCTACGAGCAGTACTTC. Translating gives CASSGAEPSSYEQYF.

CDR3 sequence: CASSLAWTGDFGYEQYF. The CDR3 nucleotides read TGCGCCAGCAGCTTGGCCTGGACAGGGGATTTCGGCTACGAGCAGTACTTC. The chain joins TRBV5-1 to TRBJ2-7; 9 bases fit TRBD1. The CDR3 runs 17 residues. Trimming cost V 0 bases and J 3 bases; bases outside gene matches: 10. The germline CDR1 and CDR2 sequences are SGHRS and YFSETQ.

This chain links TRBV7-6 with TRBJ2-3; 13 nucleotides align to TRBD2. The CDR3 covers 15 residues. V gave up 5 bases and J gave up 7 bases; unmatched junction bases: 6. Germline assignment: CDR1 SGHVS and CDR2 FNYEAQ. This chain's CDR3 is CASSPTSGGANTQYF. The DNA for the CDR3 is TGTGCCAGCAGCCCAACTAGCGGGGGGGCTAATACGCAGTATTTT.